This T cell receptor (beta chain) emerged from a study of siplizumab effects on memory and regulatory T cells. Across the whole study: Mixed lymphocyte reactions were performed as paired cultures containing siplizumab at about 0.94 ug/mL or no drug. Broader study findings: Mapping to unstimulated subsets was achieved for only a minor fraction of alloreactive clones. The study found that siplizumab significantly reduced alloreactive sequences traceable to unstimulated CD4+ memory cells. The alloresponse seemed to draw substantially on naive T cells, which appeared more diverse than memory cells.

The assay was immunoSEQ multiplex PCR, and TCRdb's table has in-frame clones only and misses some. The table lists about 15,000 clones, less than 50% of them singletons, with roughly 7% in the top ten. A 37°C coculture lasting approximately 6 days was applied to the mixed lymphocyte reaction cells. CDR3 length: 17 residues. After removal of 0 bases from V and 4 bases from J, the junction contained 7 bases not matched to a gene. The germline V gene encodes CDR1 SEHNR and CDR2 FQNEAQ (reference sequence). In regard to this clone: Its antigen is undetermined.

The receptor was isolated from a human donor in good health; the cells came from an allogeneic mixed lymphocyte reaction. Some clones in this sample may be carry-over from other donors' samples. Sequenced material: CFSE-low (dividing) CD4+ T cells sorted from an allogeneic mixed lymphocyte reaction. The chain has TRBV7-9 and TRBJ2-2; 8 bases match TRBD1. CDR3 DNA sequence: TGTGCCAGCAGCTTAGCGCCCCAGGGGGCGCTCACCGGGGAGCTGTTTTTT. Protein product: CASSLAPQGALTGELFF.